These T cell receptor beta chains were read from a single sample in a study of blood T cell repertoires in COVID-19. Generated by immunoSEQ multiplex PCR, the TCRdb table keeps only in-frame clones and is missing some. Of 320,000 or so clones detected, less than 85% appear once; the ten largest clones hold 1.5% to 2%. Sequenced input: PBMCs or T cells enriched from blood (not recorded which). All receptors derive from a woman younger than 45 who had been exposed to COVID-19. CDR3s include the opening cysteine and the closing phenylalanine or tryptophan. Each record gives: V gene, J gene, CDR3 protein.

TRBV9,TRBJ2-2,CASSVGGTSDATGELFF
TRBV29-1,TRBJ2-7,CSVGGEQQYF
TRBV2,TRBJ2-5,CASSRPSERQETQYF
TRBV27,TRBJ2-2,CASTRLNTGELFF
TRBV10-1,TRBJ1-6,CASSGPDRHNSPLHF
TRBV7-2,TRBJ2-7,CASSSGQSHEQYF
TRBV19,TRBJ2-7,CASSLGLSRREQYF
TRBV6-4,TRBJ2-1,CASSVTGGYNEQFF
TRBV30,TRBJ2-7,CAWSGQGTGEQYF
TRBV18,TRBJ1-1,CASSPPGTKETEAFF
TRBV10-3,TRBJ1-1,CAISESRGLSTEAFF
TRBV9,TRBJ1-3,CASSVEQVPGNTIYF
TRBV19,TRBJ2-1,CATAVLHEQFF
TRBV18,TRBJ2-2,CASSPQGASDTGELFF
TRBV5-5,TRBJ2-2,CASSLAAGYTGELFF
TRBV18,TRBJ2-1,CASSPPLLAGGSNEQFF
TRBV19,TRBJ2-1,CASRARGHREQFF
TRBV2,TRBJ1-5,CASHRGAPQPQHF
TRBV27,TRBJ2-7,CASSAGTGYEQYF
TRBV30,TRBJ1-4,CAWSGTGNEKLFF
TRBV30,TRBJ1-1,CAWSVLDRITEAFF
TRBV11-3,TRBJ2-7,CASSLAQSYEQYF
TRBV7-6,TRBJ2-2,CASSSTVGWTGELFF
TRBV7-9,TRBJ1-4,CASSETGVTLGKLFF
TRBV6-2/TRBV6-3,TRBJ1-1,CASSRTGWGTEAFF
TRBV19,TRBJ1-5,CASSISSPNQPQHF
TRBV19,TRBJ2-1,CASRNRRAGGYNEQFF
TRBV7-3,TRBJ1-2,CASSSGGRYGYTF
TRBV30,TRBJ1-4,CAWRLFNEKLFF